Listed below are T cell receptor beta chains from one sample, sequenced in a study of response to subunit inactivated influenza vaccine. TCRdb called the RT-PCR reads again in MiXCR, with one record for every CDR3 protein. The data contain a few hundred thousand distinct CDR3 sequences, just over 20% of them seen just once; the ten biggest clones take up roughly 10%. Here the sequenced sample was PBMCs from blood, taken less than 22 months after vaccination. Every receptor here comes from a man aged 45 to 70 who received an inactivated influenza vaccine. CDR3s include the opening cysteine and the closing phenylalanine or tryptophan. D genes are given only for firm matches. Expanded clones are given a class, and other clones once, few, many or no size at all.

D gene	V gene	J gene	clone size	CDR3 protein	CDR3 DNA
.	TRBV5-1	TRBJ1-3	.	CASSLGRRFSGNTIYF	TGCGCCAGCAGCTTGGGACGGAGATTCTCTGGAAACACCATATATTTT
TRBD1	TRBV12-3/TRBV12-4	TRBJ1-2	many	CASSDRRDRGSHTF	TGTGCCAGCAGCGACCGCCGGGACAGGGGGTCTCACACCTTC
.	TRBV10-3	TRBJ2-3	few	CAISEQGLHTDTQYF	TGTGCCATCAGTGAGCAGGGACTTCACACAGATACGCAGTATTTT
TRBD1	TRBV4-3	TRBJ1-5	.	CASSRNRGSNQPQHF	TGCGCCAGCAGCCGGAACAGGGGGAGCAATCAGCCCCAGCATTTT
TRBD2	TRBV6-1	TRBJ2-1	once	CASSLAGTINEQFF	TGTGCCAGCAGCCTAGCGGGAACTATCAATGAGCAGTTCTTC
TRBD1	TRBV6-2/TRBV6-3	TRBJ1-5	.	CASRQQQGNQPQHF	TGTGCCAGCAGACAACAACAGGGGAATCAGCCCCAGCATTTT
TRBD1	TRBV4-1	TRBJ2-7	.	CASSQETGGYEQYF	TGCGCCAGCAGCCAAGAAACAGGGGGGTACGAGCAGTACTTC
.	TRBV7-2	TRBJ1-6	.	CASSLIGLQGYNSPLHF	TGTGCCAGCAGCTTAATCGGCTTACAGGGTTATAATTCACCCCTCCACTTT
TRBD2	TRBV5-1	TRBJ2-5	.	CASSEGLAQGETQYF	TGCGCCAGCAGCGAGGGACTAGCCCAGGGAGAGACCCAGTACTTC
.	TRBV12-3/TRBV12-4	TRBJ1-2	few	CASSALVNYGYTF	TGTGCCAGCAGTGCCCTTGTTAACTATGGCTACACCTTC
.	TRBV20-1	TRBJ2-7	.	CSARDSRGGLYEQYF	TGCAGTGCTAGAGATTCCCGGGGCGGCCTCTACGAGCAGTACTTC
.	TRBV3-1	TRBJ1-2	.	CASSRNRAADGYTF	TGTGCCAGCAGCCGGAACAGGGCAGCGGATGGCTACACCTTC
.	TRBV11-2	TRBJ2-5	.	CASSYGPYQETQYF	TGTGCCAGCAGCTACGGGCCGTACCAAGAGACCCAGTACTTC
TRBD2	TRBV2	TRBJ2-1	.	CASSEAFAGGGNEQFF	TGTGCCAGCAGTGAAGCGTTTGCGGGAGGTGGCAATGAGCAGTTCTTC
TRBD1	TRBV5-1	TRBJ2-3	few	CASKVQGTDTQYF	TGCGCCAGCAAGGTACAGGGGACAGATACGCAGTATTTT
TRBD1	TRBV5-1	TRBJ1-2	many	CASSLGQGNYGYTF	TGCGCCAGCAGCTTGGGACAGGGGAACTATGGCTACACCTTC
.	TRBV24-1	TRBJ2-5	few	CATSDPMDVGETQYF	TGTGCCACCAGTGACCCCATGGACGTCGGGGAGACCCAGTACTTC
TRBD2	TRBV28	TRBJ2-7	.	CASSLFKTSFIHEQYF	TGTGCCAGCAGTTTATTCAAGACTAGCTTCATCCACGAGCAGTACTTC
.	TRBV9	TRBJ1-2	few	CASSRSGTEGYTF	TGTGCCAGCAGCCGATCCGGGACGGAAGGCTACACCTTC
TRBD1	TRBV5-1	TRBJ1-1	few	CASSLGTGVEAFF	TGCGCCAGCAGCTTAGGTACAGGGGTTGAAGCTTTCTTT
.	TRBV4-1	TRBJ2-3	.	CASSSTRWTDTQYF	TGCGCCAGCAGCTCGACCAGGTGGACAGATACGCAGTATTTT
.	TRBV7-2	TRBJ2-1	.	CASSSPGSSYNEQFF	TGTGCCAGCAGCTCCCCAGGAAGCTCCTACAATGAGCAGTTCTTC
TRBD1	TRBV18	TRBJ1-3	.	CASSQTGQPGNTIYF	TGTGCCAGCTCACAAACGGGACAGCCTGGAAACACCATATATTTT
TRBD2	TRBV27	TRBJ2-7	.	CASSPALAATYEQYF	TGTGCCAGCAGTCCCGCCCTAGCGGCCACCTACGAGCAGTACTTC
TRBD1	TRBV5-1	TRBJ1-3	.	CASSPGQAGNTIYF	TGCGCCAGCAGCCCTGGACAGGCTGGAAACACCATATATTTT
TRBD2	TRBV7-2	TRBJ2-5	.	CASSPTSGGGGETQYF	TGTGCCAGCAGCCCGACTAGCGGGGGAGGAGGAGAGACCCAGTACTTC
.	TRBV7-2	TRBJ2-3	few	CASSTDWGGQYF	TGTGCCAGCAGCACGGATTGGGGTGGGCAGTATTTT
.	TRBV4-3	TRBJ1-1	few	CASSQDFGGENTEAFF	TGCGCCAGCAGCCAAGATTTTGGGGGTGAGAACACTGAAGCTTTCTTT
.	TRBV15	TRBJ1-1	many	CATSRDREQMNTEAFF	TGTGCCACCAGCAGAGATCGGGAACAGATGAACACTGAAGCTTTCTTT
TRBD2	TRBV7-3	TRBJ2-7	few	CASSQSGGFYEQYF	TGTGCCAGCAGCCAAAGCGGGGGGTTCTACGAGCAGTACTTC
TRBD2	TRBV12-3/TRBV12-4	TRBJ2-1	.	CASSLPRGGAYNEQFF	TGTGCCAGCAGTCTTCCTCGTGGGGGGGCCTACAATGAGCAGTTCTTC
TRBD1	TRBV19	TRBJ1-1	few	CASQTGGTEAFF	TGTGCCAGCCAAACAGGGGGCACTGAAGCTTTCTTT
TRBD1	TRBV4-2	TRBJ1-2	many	CASSQDRVGQGAGYTF	TGTGCCAGCAGCCAAGATCGGGTTGGACAGGGGGCAGGCTACACCTTC
.	TRBV6-2/TRBV6-3	TRBJ2-1	.	CASSLLVGGQFF	TGTGCCAGCAGCCTCCTGGTGGGAGGGCAGTTCTTC
.	TRBV6-1	TRBJ1-5	.	CASRPGQNSNQPQHF	TGTGCCAGCAGGCCAGGACAGAATAGCAATCAGCCCCAGCATTTT
TRBD1	TRBV24-1	TRBJ1-2	few	CATSDMTGYGYTF	TGTGCCACCAGTGATATGACAGGGTATGGCTACACCTTC
.	TRBV12-3/TRBV12-4	TRBJ1-5	few	CASSSDFRQPQHF	TGTGCCAGCAGTTCCGATTTTCGTCAGCCCCAGCATTTT
.	TRBV6-6	TRBJ1-1	many	CASSLNKNTEAFF	TGTGCCAGCAGTCTAAACAAGAACACTGAAGCTTTCTTT
TRBD2	TRBV4-1	TRBJ2-1	few	CASSQERALAGYNEQFF	TGCGCCAGCAGCCAAGAACGGGCGCTAGCGGGGTACAATGAGCAGTTCTTC
TRBD1	TRBV7-8	TRBJ1-5	few	CASSLAGGARQPQHF	TGTGCCAGCAGCTTAGCAGGGGGCGCGAGGCAGCCCCAGCATTTT
.	TRBV5-5	TRBJ2-5	.	CASSWSPAQETQYF	TGTGCCAGCAGCTGGAGTCCAGCACAAGAGACCCAGTACTTC
TRBD2	TRBV5-1	TRBJ2-1	many	CASSPRTSGRASLHEQFF	TGCGCCAGCAGCCCCCGGACTAGCGGGAGGGCCTCCCTCCATGAGCAGTTCTTC
.	TRBV10-3	TRBJ1-2	few	CAISEVGNYGYTF	TGTGCCATCAGTGAAGTAGGGAACTATGGCTACACCTTC
.	TRBV12-3/TRBV12-4	TRBJ1-1	.	CASSASGGGAFF	TGTGCCAGCAGTGCCTCGGGCGGAGGGGCTTTCTTT
TRBD1	TRBV10-3	TRBJ2-3	few	CAIKRGLDTDTQYF	TGTGCCATCAAGAGGGGGCTTGACACAGATACGCAGTATTTT
.	TRBV7-2	TRBJ1-1	.	CASSLVGGSLGTEAFF	TGTGCCAGCAGCTTAGTCGGCGGGAGTCTTGGCACTGAAGCTTTCTTT
.	TRBV5-1	TRBJ1-1	few	CASSIGDTTRGPFF	TGCGCCAGCAGCATAGGGGACACCACCCGGGGACCTTTCTTT
TRBD1	TRBV20-1	TRBJ1-1	few	CSAREKTGSTEAFF	TGCAGTGCTAGAGAGAAGACAGGGTCCACTGAAGCTTTCTTT
.	TRBV5-6	TRBJ1-3	few	CASSPFYNSGNTIYF	TGTGCCAGCAGCCCTTTTTACAACTCTGGAAACACCATATATTTT
.	TRBV6-2/TRBV6-3	TRBJ2-1	.	CASRRETAYNEQFF	TGTGCCAGTCGTCGGGAGACGGCCTACAATGAGCAGTTCTTC
.	TRBV15	TRBJ1-5	.	CATSRGAGSNQPQHF	TGTGCCACCAGCAGAGGGGCGGGATCCAATCAGCCCCAGCATTTT